Shown below are 14 T cell receptor beta chains from a single sample sequenced in a study of cytomegalovirus exposure and HLA in healthy donors. The PCR contained 60 Vbeta and 13 Jbeta primers. Profiled with immunoSEQ multiplex PCR; TCRdb holds only in-frame clones, not every one. The data hold 200,000 to 250,000 clones, with 70% to 80% observed a single time. Sequenced material: PBMCs. The receptors stem from a man aged 40-49 years in good health and CMV-seronegative.

Details on this clone: Compared with germline, one end of the junction differs, possibly owing to a read error. V usage is TRBV7-9 and J usage is TRBJ1-1, with D uncertain. This CDR3 is 12 amino acids long. The germline gives CDR1 SEHNR, CDR2 FQNEAQ (reference sequence). The CDR3 here is CSSSPSGSGAFF. The CDR3, as DNA: TGTTCCAGCAGCCCGTCGGGGTCGGGGGCTTTCTTT.

The J gene is TRBJ1-2, the V gene TRBV5-1, with a weak D call TRBD1 (5 bases). V was clipped by 4 bases and J by 8 bases, with 18 bases between them. The V gene's germline CDR1 is SGHRS and CDR2 YFSETQ. The CDR3 length is 14 residues. The CDR3 loop is CASSPPEGMKGYTF. In DNA form, the CDR3 reads TGCGCCAGCAGCCCCCCGGAGGGGATGAAAGGCTACACCTTC.

The chain joins TRBV30 to TRBJ1-2, with 10 bases that match TRBD1. CDR1 and CDR2 (germline): GTSNPN, SVGIG (reference sequence). V shed 0 bases and J 8 bases; nucleotides not matched to a gene: 3. The CDR3 has 13 amino acids. CDR3 DNA sequence: TGTGCCTGGAGTGTACGGGACAGGGGCGGCTACACCTTC. Translation: CAWSVRDRGGYTF.

This rearrangement joins TRBV28 to TRBJ2-2; the D gene is possibly TRBD1 (5 bases). From germline, CDR1 is MDHEN and CDR2 SYDVKM. Between the trimmed V and J ends, which lost 3 bases and 6 bases, there was a span of 14 bases. The CDR3 totals 15 residues. The CDR3 region is CASSFPQGFAGELFF. CDR3 coding DNA: TGTGCCAGCAGTTTCCCGCAGGGTTTTGCCGGGGAGCTGTTTTTT.

The chain is built from TRBV20-1 and TRBJ2-1, with 7 bases aligning to TRBD2. The J segment lost 10 bases and the V segment lost 6 bases, leaving 6 bases of the junction unmatched. The germline gives CDR1 DFQATT, CDR2 SNEGSKA (reference sequence). CDR3 size: 11 residues. The CDR3 region is CSATPSGEQFF. The DNA for the CDR3 is TGCAGTGCCACTCCTAGCGGCGAGCAGTTCTTC.

This clone has a single count. The J gene is TRBJ2-3, the V gene TRBV7-2; perhaps TRBD2 as D (5 bases). This CDR3 contains 16 residues. V was pared by 4 bases and J by 12 bases, with 26 bases between. Germline V gene sequence: CDR1 SGHTA, CDR2 FQGNSA. The CDR3 here is CASSSQGGTQLIDQYF. The CDR3 DNA follows: TGTGCCAGCAGCTCCCAAGGAGGCACCCAATTGATAGATCAGTATTTT.

On this clone itself: This specimen includes other DNA sequences encoding the same CDR3. The chain carries TRBV18 and TRBJ2-5, with a weak D call TRBD1 (5 bases). CDR1 and CDR2 from the germline V gene are KGHSH and LQKENI. The CDR3 extends over 14 amino acids. The ends were cut back, 0 bases at V and 5 bases at J, with 10 bases in the middle. CDR3 nucleotide sequence: TGTGCCAGCTCACCACCGTCAGGGCCGGAGACCCAGTACTTC. Translating gives CASSPPSGPETQYF.

Only a few counts were recorded for this clone. This chain links TRBV4-1 with TRBJ1-2, with D maybe TRBD1 (5 bases). V was clipped by 0 bases and J by 2 bases, with 10 bases between them. Per the germline V gene, CDR1 is MGHRA and CDR2 is YSYEKL. This CDR3 is 15 amino acids long. CDR3: CASSQERGHNYGYTF. CDR3 DNA: TGCGCCAGCAGCCAAGAACGAGGACACAACTATGGCTACACCTTC.

V and J are TRBV28 and TRBJ1-1; a possible D gene is TRBD1 (6 bases). This CDR3 has 16 amino acids. The V end lost 2 bases, the J end lost 6 bases, and 19 bases lay between the germline ends. CDR1 and CDR2 (germline): MDHEN, SYDVKM. CDR3 DNA: TGTGCCAGCAGTTTAATTACGGGGAACAGGGTCCCTGAAGCTTTCTTT. Translation: CASSLITGNRVPEAFF.

The chain has TRBV5-1 and TRBJ2-7; 11 bases align to TRBD1. Germline trimming cut 4 bases from V and 5 bases from J; bases unmatched to any gene: 5. The CDR3 extends over 14 amino acids. The germline gives CDR1 SGHRS, CDR2 YFSETQ. The DNA for the CDR3 is TGCGCCAGCAGCCCGGGGACAGGGGGAGACGAGCAGTACTTC. Translated: CASSPGTGGDEQYF.

The rearrangement links TRBV5-5 to TRBJ1-5, with TRBD1 identical over 7 bases. The CDR3 consists of 16 residues. The ends lost 4 bases at V and 0 bases at J; junction bases unmatched: 7. Germline V gene data show CDR1 as SGHKS and CDR2 as YYEKEE (reference sequence). CDR3 nucleotides: TGTGCCAGCAGCCCAGGAGGGGGCCCTAGCAATCAGCCCCAGCATTTT. It translates to CASSPGGGPSNQPQHF.

J is TRBJ1-2 and V is TRBV12-5; unclear D gene. The CDR3 length is 11 residues. CDR1 is LGHNT, CDR2 FRNRAP, per germline. Trimming shortened V by 7 bases and J by 8 bases, and 11 bases separated the two germline ends. CDR3 region: CASVRFEGYTF. The CDR3 region has the DNA TGTGCTAGTGTCCGATTCGAGGGCTACACCTTC.

The genes are TRBV6-1 and TRBJ2-5; 9 bases line up with TRBD2. The CDR3 length is 15 residues. Germline V gives CDR1 MNHNS, CDR2 SASEGT. The trim removed 7 bases at V and 2 bases at J, leaving 8 bases unmatched. CDR3 loop: CASKGGRAGQETQYF. For the CDR3, the DNA is TGTGCCAGCAAGGGCGGGAGGGCCGGGCAAGAGACCCAGTACTTC.

Note on this clone: This likely reflects a read error, since a far larger clone is one base away. The rearrangement joins TRBV6-4 to TRBJ1-2; D may be TRBD1 (6 bases). From germline, CDR1 is MRHNA and CDR2 SNTAGT. The CDR3 has 13 residues. DNA of the CDR3: TGTGCCAGCAGTGACTCTGAGGGTGGGGGCTACTCCTTC. It encodes CASSDSEGGGYSF.